The present T cell receptor beta chain was sequenced within a study of shared clonotypes between healthy human individuals. Looking at the study overall: Researchers assigned three CD4 naive, three CD4 memory, two CD8 naive and one CD8 memory plate to each donor.

The naive CD8 population came from CD45RO-negative cells selected for CCR7, without terminally differentiated effector memory CD45RA+ cells. Within Nashville, Tennessee resided all donors, each a Caucasian adult. In regard to this clone: Its specificity is not known.

Study conclusions and caveats: Donors were few, which limited the genetic and exposure-history diversity represented. Among several donors, around 5% of naive CD4 clonotypes were found in common.

Germline V lookup: CDR1 SGHNT, CDR2 YYREEE (reference sequence). V lost 5 bases and J 6 bases, leaving 9 bases between the germline ends. CDR3 length: 11 amino acids. The assay was immunoSEQ multiplex PCR, and TCRdb's table has in-frame clones only and misses some. Here the sample spans about 1,800,000 clones, about 95% being singletons. V and J are TRBV5-4 and TRBJ2-7, with D unclear. This receptor was taken from a man in his late teens or twenties in good health. Sequenced: naive CD8+ T cells sorted from blood. The DNA of the CDR3 is TGTGCCAGCAGTCGATCGGGCGAGCAGTACTTC. Encoded protein: CASSRSGEQYF.